The clone carrying this TCR beta chain has a count of ten or more. The data derive from a study of T-cell reconstitution after alpha-beta-depleted transplantation in children. This CDR3 is built from 13 residues. V dropped 6 bases and J dropped 6; count of bases not matched to a gene: 5. Germline assignment: CDR1 MGHDK and CDR2 SYGVNS. Unique molecular identifiers were used to barcode this TCRbeta library. TCRdb called the PCR reads again in MiXCR, with one record for every CDR3 protein. The sample holds about 230,000 distinct CDR3 sequences, around 12% seen once. The gene calls are TRBV25-1 and TRBJ1-1; 9 nucleotides line up with TRBD1. The source of this sequence is a human donor who donated a stem cell graft to a child with acute lymphoblastic leukemia. The sample consisted of PBMCs from the stem cell graft donor, taken from the stem cell graft. CDR3 residues: CASREQGASEAFF. The CDR3 nucleotides read TGTGCCAGCAGAGAACAGGGGGCCTCTGAAGCTTTCTTT.